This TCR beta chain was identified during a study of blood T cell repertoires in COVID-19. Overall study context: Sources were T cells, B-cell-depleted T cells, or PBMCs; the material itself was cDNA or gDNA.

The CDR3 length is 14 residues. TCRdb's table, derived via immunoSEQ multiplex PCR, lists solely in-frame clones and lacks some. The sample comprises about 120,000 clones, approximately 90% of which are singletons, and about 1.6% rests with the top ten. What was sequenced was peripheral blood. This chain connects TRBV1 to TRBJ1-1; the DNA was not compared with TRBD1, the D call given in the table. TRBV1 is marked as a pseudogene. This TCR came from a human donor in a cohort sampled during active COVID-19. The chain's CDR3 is CTSSLEQGFGEAFF. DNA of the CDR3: TGCACCAGCAGCCTTGAACAGGGGTTTGGTGAAGCTTTCTTT.